These 28 T cell receptor beta chains were sequenced from one sample in a study of a mutant IDH1 vaccine in newly diagnosed glioma. These receptors have no known antigen. Sample time point: week 47, end of study. It was 300 ug of mutant IDH1 20-mer peptide that made up each vaccine dose, given with topical imiquimod. Profiling relied on immunoSEQ multiplex PCR, and the TCRdb table lists in-frame clones only, not all of them. This table holds 50,000 to 65,000 clones, about two thirds found once. The starting material was peripheral blood mononuclear cells (PBMCs), obtained from a glioma patient whose treatment included an IDH1 peptide vaccine. The receptors originated from a man in his forties or fifties with glioma. Some clones in this sample may be carry-over from other donors' samples.

The CDR3 nucleotides read TGTGCCAGCAGCTGGGGACAGGGAGGCTCACCCCTCCACTTT. This codes for CASSWGQGGSPLHF. The rearrangement links TRBV5-6 to TRBJ1-6; 9 nucleotides match TRBD1. The germline CDR1 and CDR2 sequences are SGHDT and YYEEEE. The CDR3 length is 14 residues. Trimming took 3 bases from V and 10 from J; bases not matched to a gene: 5. Supplemented by reference TRBV5-6 and TRBJ1-6, the full variable domain reads DAGVTQSPTHLIKTRGQQVTLRCSPKSGHDTVSWYQQALGQGPQFIFQYYEEEERQRGNFPDRFSGHQFPNYSSELNVNALLLGDSALYLCASSWGQGGSPLHFGNGTRLTVT.

Note on this clone: The junction shows a germline mismatch at one end, possibly a read error. The V and J genes are TRBV7-7 and TRBJ2-5; 13 positions agree with TRBD2. This CDR3 contains 16 residues. The germline CDR1 and CDR2 sequences are SSHAT and FNYEAQ (reference sequence). CDR3 residues: CASSRGLAGAQETQYF. CDR3 in DNA: TGTGCTAGCAGCCGTGGACTAGCGGGGGCCCAAGAGACCCAGTACTTC.

CDR3 DNA sequence: TGTGCCACCCGGACAGCTGAAGCGTTCGACGAGCAGTACTTC. Amino acids: CATRTAEAFDEQYF. The V and J genes are TRBV10-3 and TRBJ2-7, with TRBD1 as a possible D gene (6 bases). The CDR3 is 14 residues long. Trimming took off 10 bases at V and 5 bases at J, with 21 bases between the two ends. The germline V gene encodes CDR1 ENHRY and CDR2 SYGVKD.

The gene calls are TRBV7-6 and TRBJ1-1, with a possible D match to TRBD1 (5 bases). V was pared by 5 bases and J by 1 base, with 14 bases between. Germline lookup yields CDR1 SGHVS and CDR2 FNYEAQ. The CDR3 runs to 15 residues. CDR3 bases: TGTGCCAGCAGCATAACCGCTCAGGGGAACACTGAAGCTTTCTTT. Translating gives CASSITAQGNTEAFF.

Written as DNA, the CDR3 is TGTGCCACCAGCAGACAGGGGGATCGTCAGCCCCAGCATTTT. Translated, it gives CATSRQGDRQPQHF. This rearrangement joins TRBV15 to TRBJ1-5; 7 positions agree with TRBD1. The CDR3 loop spans 14 amino acids. The J segment lost 6 bases and the V segment lost 2 bases, leaving 4 bases of the junction unmatched. Germline V gene data show CDR1 as LNHNV and CDR2 as YYDKDF (reference sequence).

The genes are TRBV2 and TRBJ2-1; 13 nucleotides align to TRBD2. With V trimmed by 7 bases and J by 7 bases, 4 bases remained unmatched. Germline loops: CDR1 SNHLY, CDR2 FYNNEI. The CDR3 has 14 amino acids. CDR3 sequence reads: CASIGGLAGNEQFF. The DNA of the CDR3 is TGTGCCAGCATTGGGGGACTAGCGGGGAATGAGCAGTTCTTC.

The chain employs TRBV10-3 and TRBJ2-5; no clear D. The CDR3 consists of 14 residues. Looked up from germline, CDR1 is ENHRY and CDR2 is SYGVKD. Between the trimmed V and J ends, which lost 3 bases and 5 bases, there was a span of 13 bases. This CDR3 reads CAISDVASGETQYF. In nucleotides, the CDR3 is TGTGCCATCAGTGATGTGGCTAGTGGGGAGACCCAGTACTTC.

The J gene is TRBJ1-3, the V gene TRBV25-1; D perhaps matches TRBD1 (6 bases). V was shortened by 6 bases and J by 10 bases, with 25 bases between the two germline ends. Germline V lookup: CDR1 MGHDK, CDR2 SYGVNS. The CDR3 is 16 amino acids. CDR3 in DNA: TGTGCCAGCAGCACAAAATGGACAGCCTTTAGGTTGACCATATATTTT. Amino acids: CASSTKWTAFRLTIYF.

The rearrangement joins TRBV5-1 to TRBJ2-7, with 12 positions matching TRBD1. The germline V gene has CDR1 SGHRS and CDR2 YFSETQ. V shed 5 bases, J shed 5 bases, and the junction held 5 bases outside the gene matches. There are 14 residues in the CDR3. Here the CDR3 reads CASRTGTGGDEQYF. The CDR3 nucleotides are TGCGCCAGCAGAACCGGGACAGGGGGCGACGAGCAGTACTTC.

The rearrangement links TRBV19 to TRBJ2-2; D perhaps matches TRBD1 (5 bases). The CDR3 spans 16 residues. From germline, CDR1 is LNHDA and CDR2 SQIVND (reference sequence). V lost 5 bases, J lost 5 bases, and 18 bases lay in between. Here the CDR3 DNA reads TGTGCCAGTAGTCTCATGGGGCGCGGAAGAACCGGGGAGCTGTTTTTT. Its protein is CASSLMGRGRTGELFF.

This rearrangement joins TRBV18 to TRBJ1-2; maybe TRBD1 (6 bases). Germline assignment: CDR1 KGHSH and CDR2 LQKENI. This CDR3 is built from 14 residues. V was shortened by 6 bases and J by 6 bases, with 17 bases between the two germline ends. The CDR3 DNA follows: TGTGCCAGCTCGCACGGGCAGGGGCTCAATGGCTACACCTTC. Amino acid sequence: CASSHGQGLNGYTF. Full variable domain (outside the CDR3, taken from reference TRBV18 and TRBJ1-2): NAGVMQNPRHLVRRRGQEARLRCSPMKGHSHVYWYRQLPEEGLKFMVYLQKENIIDESGMPKERFSAEFPKEGPSILRIQQVVRGDSAAYFCASSHGQGLNGYTFGSGTRLTVV.

This clone was seen only once. This chain uses TRBV6-5 with TRBJ1-4; D is unresolved. In germline, CDR1 is MNHEY, CDR2 SVGAGI. This CDR3 comprises 15 residues. V lost 0 bases, J lost 7 bases, and 12 bases lay in between. CDR3 bases: TGTGCCAGCAGTTACTCTACAGAGGGATTTGAAAAACTGTTTTTT. Its translation is CASSYSTEGFEKLFF.

This rearrangement joins TRBV9 to TRBJ2-7; the match to TRBD2 covers 7 bases. The CDR3 has 15 residues. The V and J ends lost 0 bases and 5 bases, in that order; junction bases with no gene match: 8. The V gene's germline CDR1 is SGDLS and CDR2 YYNGEE. The CDR3 nucleotides read TGTGCCAGCAGCGTAGGGTGGACTAGTGGCGACGAGCAGTACTTC. Protein sequence: CASSVGWTSGDEQYF.

J is TRBJ2-3 and V is TRBV5-4; D remains unclear. CDR3 length: 12 amino acids. Trimming removed 2 bases from V and 5 bases from J, with 6 bases in between. Germline V gene sequence: CDR1 SGHNT, CDR2 YYREEE (reference sequence). The CDR3 loop is CASSFSGDTQYF. The CDR3 nucleotides are TGTGCCAGCAGCTTCTCCGGAGATACGCAGTATTTT.

The V call is TRBV4-1, the J call TRBJ1-1; D may be TRBD1 (5 bases). Germline assignment: CDR1 MGHRA and CDR2 YSYEKL. V lost 1 base, J lost 4 bases, and 7 bases lay in between. The CDR3 loop spans 13 amino acids. The CDR3 sequence is CASSQGGSTEAFF. DNA of the CDR3: TGCGCCAGCAGCCAAGGGGGGAGCACTGAAGCTTTCTTT.

This chain joins TRBV19 and TRBJ1-1; 10 bases align to TRBD1. The trim removed 5 bases at V and 2 bases at J, leaving 5 bases unmatched. The germline CDR1 and CDR2 sequences are LNHDA and SQIVND (reference sequence). The CDR3 contains 15 residues. The CDR3 region is CASSYRDRGNTEAFF. The CDR3 DNA follows: TGTGCCAGTAGTTACCGGGACAGGGGAAACACTGAAGCTTTCTTT.

The rearrangement joins TRBV5-1 to TRBJ1-6, with D maybe TRBD1 (5 bases). The V gene lost 0 bases and the J gene lost 0 bases, with 10 bases spanning the gap. The CDR3 has 17 residues. CDR1 and CDR2 from the germline V gene are SGHRS and YFSETQ. In nucleotides, the CDR3 is TGCGCCAGCAGCTTGGGCAGGAGGGGCTCCTATAATTCACCCCTCCACTTT. Protein: CASSLGRRGSYNSPLHF.

This clone was detected ten times or more. The chain employs TRBV9 and TRBJ1-5, with D perhaps matching TRBD1 (5 bases). Between the trimmed V and J ends, which lost 4 bases and 4 bases, there was a span of 12 bases. The CDR3 extends over 14 amino acids. Germline CDR1 SGDLS, CDR2 YYNGEE. The CDR3 sequence is CASSPDSVNQPQHF. As DNA, the CDR3 is TGTGCCAGCAGCCCCGACAGTGTTAATCAGCCCCAGCATTTT.

The chain uses TRBV30 and TRBJ1-1; D not resolved. CDR1 and CDR2 from the germline V gene are GTSNPN and SVGIG (reference sequence). V was shortened by 4 bases and J by 4 bases, with 7 bases between the two germline ends. The CDR3 covers 11 residues. The CDR3 loop reads CAWKVITEAFF. The CDR3 DNA reads as TGTGCCTGGAAGGTGATCACTGAAGCTTTCTTT.

This rearrangement joins TRBV7-3 to TRBJ2-7; 10 bases are a match to TRBD2. The V and J ends lost 0 bases and 5 bases, in that order; junction bases with no gene match: 4. From germline, CDR1 is SGHTA and CDR2 FQGTGA. The CDR3 spans 15 residues. The CDR3 DNA reads as TGTGCCAGCAGCTTAACGGGGCTAGCGGGGGACGAGCAGTACTTC. Encoded protein: CASSLTGLAGDEQYF.

This clone turned up a few times. This chain links TRBV4-2 with TRBJ1-3; D unresolved. The CDR3 spans 15 residues. The germline gives CDR1 LGHNA, CDR2 YNFKEQ. The germline V and J ends were trimmed by 3 bases and 3 bases, with 12 bases remaining between them. This CDR3 reads CASSQMGSGGNTIYF. In DNA form, the CDR3 reads TGTGCCAGCAGCCAGATGGGATCGGGTGGAAACACCATATATTTT.

This chain links TRBV7-9 with TRBJ1-4; D unclear. V was pared by 8 bases and J by 0 bases, with 7 bases between. Germline CDR1 is SEHNR and CDR2 is FQNEAQ (reference sequence). The CDR3 consists of 13 residues. DNA for the CDR3: TGTGCCAGCCGGACTGCAACTAATGAAAAACTGTTTTTT. Its protein is CASRTATNEKLFF.

The genes are TRBV4-1 and TRBJ2-3, with D possibly being TRBD2 (5 bases). The ends were cut back, 0 bases at V and 0 bases at J, with 10 bases in the middle. Per the germline V gene, CDR1 is MGHRA and CDR2 is YSYEKL. This CDR3 is built from 16 residues. The CDR3 sequence is CASSQDGSGSTDTQYF. CDR3 DNA: TGCGCCAGCAGCCAAGACGGCTCGGGGAGCACAGATACGCAGTATTTT.

The rearrangement links TRBV7-6 to TRBJ1-3; D is unclear. CDR1 and CDR2 from the germline V gene are SGHVS and FNYEAQ. CDR3 length: 11 residues. Trimming left V 3 bases short and J 3 bases short, with 0 bases between. Written as DNA, the CDR3 is TGTGCCAGCAGCTTTGGAAACACCATATATTTT. This encodes CASSFGNTIYF.

The chain combines TRBV5-1 with TRBJ2-3, with 12 bases fitting TRBD1. The V gene's germline CDR1 is SGHRS and CDR2 YFSETQ. The J segment lost 5 bases and the V segment lost 4 bases, leaving 2 bases of the junction unmatched. The CDR3 is 14 residues long. The CDR3 is CASSGTGGEDTQYF. CDR3 in DNA: TGCGCCAGCAGCGGGACAGGGGGCGAAGATACGCAGTATTTT.

The V gene is TRBV7-8, the J gene TRBJ1-1; perhaps TRBD1 as D (5 bases). This CDR3 is built from 15 residues. Germline CDR1 reads SGHVS; CDR2 reads FQNEAQ. V lost 5 bases and J lost 1, with 14 bases in between. The CDR3 DNA sequence: TGTGCCAGCAGCACCCGACAGTCCCGGAACACTGAAGCTTTCTTT. It is translated as CASSTRQSRNTEAFF.

The chain has TRBV6-5 and TRBJ2-7; the D gene is possibly TRBD1 (5 bases). Germline V gene data show CDR1 as MNHEY and CDR2 as SVGAGI. The CDR3 sequence is 14 residues long. Deletions cut 0 bases from V and 6 bases from J, with 12 bases between. The CDR3 nucleotides read TGTGCCAGCAGTTACTCTCGTCCAGGGTCCGAGCAGTACTTC. This translates into CASSYSRPGSEQYF.

The V and J genes are TRBV6-6 and TRBJ2-7, with D hard to call. The CDR3 spans 15 residues. Between the trimmed V and J ends, which lost 0 bases and 0 bases, there was a span of 9 bases. Per the germline V gene, CDR1 is MNHNY and CDR2 is SVGAGI (reference sequence). The CDR3 DNA follows: TGTGCCAGCAGTTACTCGTCGGAGAGCTCCTACGAGCAGTACTTC. As protein: CASSYSSESSYEQYF.